The T cell receptor beta chain under discussion was sequenced for a study of beta chain features in type 1 diabetes. V lost 1 base and J lost 9, with 7 bases in between. Germline CDR1 MGHRA, CDR2 YSYEKL. CDR3 length: 12 amino acids. A word on this clone: What it binds is unknown.

Study-wide findings and caveats: Moderate yet significant TCRB CDR3 shortening was seen in Type 1 diabetes patients in all four CD4+ subsets. High TCR expression in some cells could lead to their over-representation in cDNA sequencing. Naive, central memory and regulatory TCRB repertoires appeared more similar among patients than healthy donors.

The sequenced template was cDNA made from the entire isolated RNA. Measured with immunoSEQ multiplex PCR; TCRdb has only the in-frame clones, and not every one. The table lists roughly 250,000 clones, over 9.5% of them singletons. The specimen sequenced was naive CD4+ T cells from blood. The sequence came from a woman younger than 30 in good health. The chain combines TRBV4-1 with TRBJ2-1, with D tentatively TRBD2 (5 bases). The CDR3 sequence is CASSQAGSEQFF. The CDR3 bases are TGCGCCAGCAGCCAAGCGGGGAGTGAGCAGTTCTTC.